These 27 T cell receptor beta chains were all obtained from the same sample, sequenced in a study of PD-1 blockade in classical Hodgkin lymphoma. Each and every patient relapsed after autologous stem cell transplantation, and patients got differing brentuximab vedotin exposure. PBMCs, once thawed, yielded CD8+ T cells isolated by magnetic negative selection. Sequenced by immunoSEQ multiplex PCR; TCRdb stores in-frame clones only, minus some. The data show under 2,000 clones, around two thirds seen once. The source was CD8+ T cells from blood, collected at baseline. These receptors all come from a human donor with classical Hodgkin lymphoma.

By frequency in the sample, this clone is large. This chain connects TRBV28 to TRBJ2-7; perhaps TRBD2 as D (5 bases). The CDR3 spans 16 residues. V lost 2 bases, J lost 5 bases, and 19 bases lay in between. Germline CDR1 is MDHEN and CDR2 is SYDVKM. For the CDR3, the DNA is TGTGCCAGCAGTTTAGAGTTTGTGGGAGTTAGCGACGAGCAGTACTTC. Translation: CASSLEFVGVSDEQYF.

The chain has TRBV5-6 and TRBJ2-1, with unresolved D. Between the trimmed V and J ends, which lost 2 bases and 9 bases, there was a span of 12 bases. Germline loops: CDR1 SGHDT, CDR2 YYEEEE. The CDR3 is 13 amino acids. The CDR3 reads CASSFGNPSEQFF. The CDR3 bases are TGTGCCAGCAGCTTTGGCAACCCGAGTGAGCAGTTCTTC.

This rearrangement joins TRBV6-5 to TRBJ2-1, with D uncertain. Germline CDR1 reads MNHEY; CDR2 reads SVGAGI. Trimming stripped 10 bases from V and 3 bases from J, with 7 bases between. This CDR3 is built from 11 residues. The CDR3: CATKVYNEQFF. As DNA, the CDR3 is TGTGCCACGAAGGTCTACAATGAGCAGTTCTTC.

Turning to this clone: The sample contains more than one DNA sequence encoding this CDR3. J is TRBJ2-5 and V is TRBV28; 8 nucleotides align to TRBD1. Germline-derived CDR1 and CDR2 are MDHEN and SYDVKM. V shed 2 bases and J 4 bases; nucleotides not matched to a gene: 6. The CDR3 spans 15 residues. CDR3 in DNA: TGTGCCAGCAGTTTAGAGCAGGGGGCGGGAGAGACCCAGTACTTC. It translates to CASSLEQGAGETQYF.

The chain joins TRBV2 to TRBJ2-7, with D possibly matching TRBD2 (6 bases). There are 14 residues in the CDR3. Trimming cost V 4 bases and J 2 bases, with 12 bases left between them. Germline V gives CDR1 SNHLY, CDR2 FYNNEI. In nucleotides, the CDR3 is TGTGCCAGCAGTGTTTCGCGGGGAGCCTACGAGCAGTACTTC. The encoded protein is CASSVSRGAYEQYF.

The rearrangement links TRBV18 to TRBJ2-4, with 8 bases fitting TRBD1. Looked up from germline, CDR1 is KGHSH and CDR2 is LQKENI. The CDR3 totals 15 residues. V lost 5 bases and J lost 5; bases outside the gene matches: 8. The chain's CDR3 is CASSGQGSLENIQYF. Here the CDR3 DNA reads TGTGCCAGCTCAGGACAGGGCAGCCTCGAAAACATTCAGTACTTC.

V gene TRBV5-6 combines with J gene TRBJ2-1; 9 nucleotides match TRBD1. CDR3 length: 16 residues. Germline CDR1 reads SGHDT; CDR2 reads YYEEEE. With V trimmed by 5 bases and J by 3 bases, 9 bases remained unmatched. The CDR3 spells CASSITGTGLYNEQFF. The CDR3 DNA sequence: TGTGCCAGCAGTATTACCGGGACAGGGCTCTACAATGAGCAGTTCTTC.

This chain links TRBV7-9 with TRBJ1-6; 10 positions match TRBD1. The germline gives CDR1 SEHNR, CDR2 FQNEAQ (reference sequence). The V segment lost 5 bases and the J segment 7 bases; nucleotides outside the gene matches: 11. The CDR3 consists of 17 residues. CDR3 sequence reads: CASSEFDLGQGNSPLHF. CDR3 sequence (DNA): TGTGCCAGCAGCGAATTTGACTTGGGACAGGGGAATTCACCCCTCCACTTT.

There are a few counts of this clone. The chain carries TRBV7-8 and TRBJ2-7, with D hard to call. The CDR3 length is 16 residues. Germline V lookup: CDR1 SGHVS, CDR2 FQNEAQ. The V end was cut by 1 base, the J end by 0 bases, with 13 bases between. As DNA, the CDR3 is TGTGCCAGCAGCTTAGAATCCGGCAGAGACTCCTACGAGCAGTACTTC. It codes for CASSLESGRDSYEQYF.

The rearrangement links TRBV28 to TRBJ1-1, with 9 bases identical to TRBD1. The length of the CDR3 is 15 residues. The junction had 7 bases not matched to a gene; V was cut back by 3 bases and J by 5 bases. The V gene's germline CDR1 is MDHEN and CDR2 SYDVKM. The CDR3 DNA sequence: TGTGCCAGCAGTTTGGGACAGGGTTTCCGAACTGAAGCTTTCTTT. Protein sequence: CASSLGQGFRTEAFF.

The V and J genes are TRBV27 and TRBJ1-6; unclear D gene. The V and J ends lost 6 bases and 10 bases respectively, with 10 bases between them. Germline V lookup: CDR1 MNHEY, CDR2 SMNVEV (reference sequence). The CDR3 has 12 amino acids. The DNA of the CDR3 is TGTGCCAGCAGCCTTTTGGGGTCACCCCTCCACTTT. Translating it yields CASSLLGSPLHF.

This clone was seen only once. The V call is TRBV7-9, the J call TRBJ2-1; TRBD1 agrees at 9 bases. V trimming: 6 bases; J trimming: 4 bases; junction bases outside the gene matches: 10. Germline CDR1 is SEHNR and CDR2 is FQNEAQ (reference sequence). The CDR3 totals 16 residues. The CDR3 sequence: CASSYTGGEGYNEQFF. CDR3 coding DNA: TGTGCCAGCAGTTACACAGGGGGCGAGGGTTACAATGAGCAGTTCTTC.

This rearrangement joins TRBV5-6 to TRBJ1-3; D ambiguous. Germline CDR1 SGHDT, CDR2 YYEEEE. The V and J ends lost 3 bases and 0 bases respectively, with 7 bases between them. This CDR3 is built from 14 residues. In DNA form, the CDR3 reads TGTGCCAGCAGCTGGCAGTTCTCTGGAAACACCATATATTTT. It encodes CASSWQFSGNTIYF.

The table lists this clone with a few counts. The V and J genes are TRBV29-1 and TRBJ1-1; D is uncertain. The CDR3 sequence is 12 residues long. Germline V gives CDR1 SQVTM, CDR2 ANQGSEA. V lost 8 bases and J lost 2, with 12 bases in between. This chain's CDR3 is CSTYSGNTEAFF. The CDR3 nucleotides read TGCAGCACCTACTCGGGAAACACTGAAGCTTTCTTT.

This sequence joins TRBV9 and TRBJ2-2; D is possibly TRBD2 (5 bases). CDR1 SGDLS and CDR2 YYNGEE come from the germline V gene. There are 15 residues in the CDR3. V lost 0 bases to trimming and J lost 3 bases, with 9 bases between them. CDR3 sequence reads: CASSVASGDTGELFF. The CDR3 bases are TGTGCCAGCAGCGTAGCCAGCGGTGACACCGGGGAGCTGTTTTTT.

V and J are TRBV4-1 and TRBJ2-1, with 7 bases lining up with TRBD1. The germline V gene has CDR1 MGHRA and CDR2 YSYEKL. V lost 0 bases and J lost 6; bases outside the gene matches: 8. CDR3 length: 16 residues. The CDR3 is CASSQDGQVGGNEQFF. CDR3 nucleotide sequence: TGCGCCAGCAGCCAAGATGGACAGGTTGGGGGCAATGAGCAGTTCTTC.

The CDR3: CASSLDYNEQFF. CDR3 DNA: TGTGCCAGCAGCCTGGATTACAATGAGCAGTTCTTC. This chain joins TRBV4-2 and TRBJ2-1, with unresolved D. The length of the CDR3 is 12 residues. Germline V gene sequence: CDR1 LGHNA, CDR2 YNFKEQ. The V gene lost 4 bases and the J gene lost 4 bases, with 5 bases spanning the gap.

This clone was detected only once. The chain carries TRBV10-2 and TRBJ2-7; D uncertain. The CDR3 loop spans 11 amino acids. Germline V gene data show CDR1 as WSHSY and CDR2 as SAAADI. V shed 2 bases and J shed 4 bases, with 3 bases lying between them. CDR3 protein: CASSEGYEQYF. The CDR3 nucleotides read TGCGCCAGCAGTGAGGGTTACGAGCAGTACTTC.

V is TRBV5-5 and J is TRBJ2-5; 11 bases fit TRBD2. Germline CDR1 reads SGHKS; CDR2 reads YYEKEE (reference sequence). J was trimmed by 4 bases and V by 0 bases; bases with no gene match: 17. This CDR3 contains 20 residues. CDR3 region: CASSLGVGLTLAGARETQYF. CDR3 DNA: TGTGCCAGCAGCTTGGGAGTGGGTCTAACACTAGCGGGAGCGAGAGAGACCCAGTACTTC.

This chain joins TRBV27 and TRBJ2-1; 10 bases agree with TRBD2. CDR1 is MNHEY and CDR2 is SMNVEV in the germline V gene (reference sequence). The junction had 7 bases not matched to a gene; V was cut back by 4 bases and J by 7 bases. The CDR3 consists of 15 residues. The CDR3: CASSWSSGGMNEQFF. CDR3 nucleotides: TGTGCCAGCAGTTGGTCTAGCGGGGGAATGAATGAGCAGTTCTTC.

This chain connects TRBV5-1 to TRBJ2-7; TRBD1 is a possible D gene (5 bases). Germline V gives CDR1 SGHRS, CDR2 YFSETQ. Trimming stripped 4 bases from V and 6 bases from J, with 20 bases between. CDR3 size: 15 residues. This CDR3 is CASSVADKSWGEQYF. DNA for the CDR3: TGCGCCAGCAGCGTCGCGGACAAATCATGGGGCGAGCAGTACTTC.

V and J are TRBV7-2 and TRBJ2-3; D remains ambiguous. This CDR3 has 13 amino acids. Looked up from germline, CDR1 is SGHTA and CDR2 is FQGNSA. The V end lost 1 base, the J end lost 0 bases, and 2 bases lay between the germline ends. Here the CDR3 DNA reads TGTGCCAGCAGCTTAGTGAGCACAGATACGCAGTATTTT. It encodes CASSLVSTDTQYF.

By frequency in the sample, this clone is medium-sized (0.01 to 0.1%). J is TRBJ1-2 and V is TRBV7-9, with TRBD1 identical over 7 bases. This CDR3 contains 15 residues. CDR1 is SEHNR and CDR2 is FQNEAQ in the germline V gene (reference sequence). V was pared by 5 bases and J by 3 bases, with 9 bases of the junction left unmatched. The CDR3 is CASSPSIDRDYGYTF. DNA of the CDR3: TGTGCCAGCAGCCCATCAATAGACAGGGACTATGGCTACACCTTC. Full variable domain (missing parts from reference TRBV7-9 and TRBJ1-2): DTGVSQNPRHKITKRGQNVTFRCDPISEHNRLYWYRQTLGQGPEFLTYFQNEAQLEKSRLLSDRFSAERPKGSFSTLEIQRTEQGDSAMYLCASSPSIDRDYGYTFGSGTRLTVV.

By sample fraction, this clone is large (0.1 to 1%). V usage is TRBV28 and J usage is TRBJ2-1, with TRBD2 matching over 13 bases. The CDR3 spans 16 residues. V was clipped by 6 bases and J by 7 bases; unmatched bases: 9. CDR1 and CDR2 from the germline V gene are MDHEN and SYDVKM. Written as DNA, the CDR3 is TGTGCCAGCAGCCAACCAGAGGGACTAGCGGGAAATGAGCAGTTCTTC. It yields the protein CASSQPEGLAGNEQFF.

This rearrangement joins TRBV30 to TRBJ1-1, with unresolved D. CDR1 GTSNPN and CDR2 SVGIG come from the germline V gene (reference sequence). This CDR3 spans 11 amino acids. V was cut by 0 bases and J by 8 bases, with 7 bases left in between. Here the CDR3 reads CAWSVLQEAFF. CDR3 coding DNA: TGTGCCTGGAGTGTACTGCAGGAAGCTTTCTTT.

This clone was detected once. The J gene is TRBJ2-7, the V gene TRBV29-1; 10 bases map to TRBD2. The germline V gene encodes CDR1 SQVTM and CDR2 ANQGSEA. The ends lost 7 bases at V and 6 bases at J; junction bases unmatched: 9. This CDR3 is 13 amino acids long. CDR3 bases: TGCAGCGCCTTCGGCCTAGCGGGAGTCGAGCAGTACTTC. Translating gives CSAFGLAGVEQYF.

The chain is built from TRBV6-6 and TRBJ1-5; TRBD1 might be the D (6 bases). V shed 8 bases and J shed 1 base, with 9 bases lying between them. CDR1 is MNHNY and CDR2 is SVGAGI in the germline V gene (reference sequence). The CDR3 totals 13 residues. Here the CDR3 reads CASEGQSNQPQHF. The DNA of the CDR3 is TGTGCCAGCGAAGGACAGAGCAATCAGCCCCAGCATTTT.